This TCR beta chain was obtained from a study of response to subunit inactivated influenza vaccine. Findings and limits, study-wide: With each seasonal influenza vaccination, the authors suggested, few new T cells are recruited.

There are a few counts of this clonotype. What it recognizes is unknown. Trimming left V 5 bases short and J 1 base short, with 12 bases between. The CDR3 covers 14 residues. Germline CDR1 is SGHTA and CDR2 is FQGNSA. MiXCR, applied by TCRdb to the RT-PCR reads, yields one record per CDR3 protein. The sample holds roughly 790,000 distinct CDR3 sequences, approximately 22% seen once. The source of this sequence is a man aged 50-59 years who received an inactivated influenza vaccine. The input for sequencing was PBMCs from blood, taken 5 days after vaccination. J is TRBJ2-7 and V is TRBV7-2, with D possibly TRBD1 on 6 matching bases. CDR3 coding DNA: TGTGCCAGCAGCCACCGGACAGTATCCTACGAGCAGTACTTC. Residues: CASSHRTVSYEQYF.